This entry concerns a single T cell receptor beta chain. Its recognized antigen is unknown. It has no much larger one-base neighbor in the sample; base qualities were not kept. Each collaborating institution followed its own protocols to collect whole blood in K2EDTA tubes. Collaborator samples were shipped for TCRbeta analysis as frozen whole blood, isolated PBMCs, or DNA extracted from either sample type. TCRbeta CDR3 regions were amplified from genomic DNA using the immunoSEQ Assay, a bias-controlled multiplex PCR. The study's own analysis went as follows. Within the assay, amplification of reference gene primers was used to estimate how many nucleated cells each sample contained. To quantify the absolute abundance of each unique TCRbeta CDR3 rearrangement, sequence reads were collapsed and filtered. For each sample, productive Simpson clonality was calculated as the square root of Simpson's diversity index across productive rearrangements. TCRdb holds this immuneACCESS table with in-frame rearrangements only. Some clones are missing; in checked studies, unresolved V genes explain under half, and the rest has no known cause. Clone size and V and J calls were adopted from that table, with D and trimming inferred from the DNA. The sample table holds approximately 50,000 clones, of which around 86% were seen once. The leading ten clones occupy roughly a tenth of the sample.

This sample stems from a study of blood T cell repertoires in COVID-19 (dated by TCRdb to 2018 to 2020). At the level of the whole study: Collaborator samples came from the United States, Italy and Spain and covered acute and convalescent phases of COVID-19. Deeply sampled blood TCRbeta repertoires from subjects exposed to, actively infected with, or recovered from COVID-19 were included in the dataset. Where available, HLA class I and class II types were taken from metadata supplied by the sample provider and were not determined by assay-based typing. The repertoires were made available in a free public database intended to serve as a resource for research on the immune response to SARS-CoV-2. The sample metadata nearly always contained a de-identified subject ID, COVID-19 status, age in years and sex. The material from the prospective study consisted of cDNA or gDNA derived from T cells, B-cell-depleted T cells, or PBMCs. Samples came from the ongoing ImmuneRACE study (first 160 participants) plus 1,254 subjects from 6 global collaborators.

Taken from the germline V gene, the CDR1 and CDR2 loops are MNHNS and SASEGT. The junction carries 21 bases between V and J, which are trimmed by 4 bases and 6 bases respectively. Taken from cysteine to phenylalanine, the CDR3 has 16 residues. The only DNA kept is the CDR3, 48 bases in frame from the first base. On the study overall, not on this receptor specifically: Clinical and demographic metadata were provided uncurated, with the amount varying by source and participant.

The sequence joins TRBV6-1 to TRBJ1-2, and perhaps TRBD1 as D gene, on 6 matching bases. The sequence came from a human donor in a cohort sampled during active COVID-19. Sequencing was carried out using peripheral blood. The CDR3 corresponds to CASSASPGQPGDGYTF. The DNA sequence is given as TGTGCCAGCAGTGCGAGCCCGGGACAACCCGGCGATGGCTACACCTTC.